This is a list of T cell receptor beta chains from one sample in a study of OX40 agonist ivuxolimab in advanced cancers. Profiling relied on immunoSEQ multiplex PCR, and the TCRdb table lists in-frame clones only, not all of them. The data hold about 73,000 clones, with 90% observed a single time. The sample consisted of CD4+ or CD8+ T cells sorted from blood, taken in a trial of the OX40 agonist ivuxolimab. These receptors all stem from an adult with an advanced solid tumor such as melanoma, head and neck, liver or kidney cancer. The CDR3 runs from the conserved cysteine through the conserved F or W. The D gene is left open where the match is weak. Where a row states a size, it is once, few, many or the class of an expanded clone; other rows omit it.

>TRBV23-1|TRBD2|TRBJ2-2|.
TGCGCCAGCAGACCCCGACACGAGACTAGCCCTTCAACCGGGGAGCTGTTTTTT
CASRPRHETSPSTGELFF
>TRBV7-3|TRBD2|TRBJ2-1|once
TGTGCCAGCAGCTTACGCGGACTAGCGGGAGGAGAGCAGTTCTTC
CASSLRGLAGGEQFF
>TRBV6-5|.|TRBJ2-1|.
TGTGCCAGCAAGAGGGGGGGTGAGCAGTTCTTC
CASKRGGEQFF
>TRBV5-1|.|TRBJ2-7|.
TGCGCCAGCAGCTACGGGACGGACCCCCCCGTGTACGAGCAGTACTTC
CASSYGTDPPVYEQYF
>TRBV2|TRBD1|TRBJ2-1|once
TGTGCCAGTAACAGGGGGCTTGGTAGCGCCCATGAGCAGTTCTTC
CASNRGLGSAHEQFF
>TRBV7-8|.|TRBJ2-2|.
TGTGCCAGCAGCTTAGGCCAGGGCGATACCGGGGAGCTGTTTTTT
CASSLGQGDTGELFF
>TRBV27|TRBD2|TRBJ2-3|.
TGTGCCAGCAGTTTAAGCCTAGCGGGAGCTGATACGCAGTATTTT
CASSLSLAGADTQYF
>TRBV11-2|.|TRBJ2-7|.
TGTGCCAGCAGCTTAGGCGACCGAGCAAGGGGCCACGAGCAGTACTTC
CASSLGDRARGHEQYF
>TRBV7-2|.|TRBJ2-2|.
TGTGCCAGCAGCCCCGTACTAAACACCGGGGAGCTGTTTTTT
CASSPVLNTGELFF
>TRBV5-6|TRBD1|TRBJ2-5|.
TGTGCCAGCAGCACCGGACAGGGGAACCAAGAGACCCAGTACTTC
CASSTGQGNQETQYF
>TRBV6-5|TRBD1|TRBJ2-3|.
TGTGCCAGCAGCCGCGGACAGGGGGTTAAAAATACGCAGTATTTT
CASSRGQGVKNTQYF
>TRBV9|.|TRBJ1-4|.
TGTGCCAGCAGCGTAGGGGTCCGTGGTGAAAAACTGTTTTTT
CASSVGVRGEKLFF
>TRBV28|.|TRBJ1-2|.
TGTGCCAGTGGGGGGTCTAACTATGGCTACACCTTC
CASGGSNYGYTF
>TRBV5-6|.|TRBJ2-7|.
TGTGCCAGCACCAAGGGACCGTCTATGGCCGAGCAGTACTTC
CASTKGPSMAEQYF
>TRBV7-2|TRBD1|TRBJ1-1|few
TGTGCCAGCAGCCAACAGGGGGGTGGCGTGAACACTGAAGCTTTCTTT
CASSQQGGGVNTEAFF
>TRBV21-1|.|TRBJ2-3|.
TGTGCCAGCGATCTCGGTGGGAGGACAGATACGCAGTATTTT
CASDLGGRTDTQYF